What follows describes a single T cell receptor (beta chain). Per the germline V gene, CDR1 is GTSNPN and CDR2 is SVGIG (reference sequence). There are 16 residues in the CDR3. Trimming left V 2 bases short and J 4 bases short, with 18 bases between. The sample comes from a study of identifying expanded T cells in peripheral blood. The data were produced by immunoSEQ multiplex PCR, yet TCRdb's version contains in-frame clones alone and is incomplete. The sample consists of some 72,000 clones, roughly nine tenths of them appearing once. Sequencing was carried out using blood. The clonotype was recovered from a person between 18 and 75 years old in good health. The chain recombines TRBV30 with TRBJ1-3; perhaps TRBD1 as D (6 bases). The CDR3 DNA reads TGTGCCTGGAGTCTAGCTCGAGGGGGACAAGGAAACACCATATATTTT. Encoded protein: CAWSLARGGQGNTIYF.